These T cell receptor beta chains were read from a single sample in a study of blood T cells in healthy people across ages. TCRdb passed the 5' RACE reads through MiXCR, listing each CDR3 protein once. The sample lists 600,000 or so distinct CDR3 sequences; around half were seen once. The sequenced material came from blood. These receptors came from an elderly man in good health. Each CDR3 is given with its conserved first and last residue. The D gene is left open where the match is weak. Only part of the rows carry a size: once, few, many, or a class if the clone is expanded.

>-|many|TRBV7-2|TRBJ2-1
CASSSTSMTEQFF
TGTGCCAGCAGCTCGACTAGTATGACTGAGCAGTTCTTC
>TRBD1|-|TRBV20-1|TRBJ2-7
CSAWRQGDIYEQYF
TGCAGTGCCTGGAGACAGGGAGACATCTACGAGCAGTACTTC
>TRBD2|few|TRBV29-1|TRBJ2-1
CSVDTPWGGEQFF
TGCAGCGTTGACACTCCCTGGGGGGGTGAGCAGTTCTTC
>-|-|TRBV4-2|TRBJ2-1
CASSQASGVVPNDQFF
TGTGCCAGCAGCCAAGCCTCGGGGGTTGTTCCGAATGACCAGTTCTTC
>-|-|TRBV5-1|TRBJ1-1
CASSFGASQGSTEAFF
TGCGCCAGCAGCTTCGGGGCTTCCCAAGGGAGCACTGAAGCTTTCTTT
>-|-|TRBV5-5|TRBJ2-1
CASSSDWSGYEQFF
TGTGCCAGCAGCAGCGACTGGAGTGGCTACGAGCAGTTCTTC
>TRBD2|-|TRBV5-1|TRBJ2-5
CASSPGGTDQETQYF
TGCGCCAGCAGTCCGGGAGGGACGGACCAAGAGACCCAGTACTTC
>TRBD1|-|TRBV12-3/TRBV12-4|TRBJ2-1
CASSPWTGGSVLFF
TGTGCCAGCAGTCCCTGGACAGGGGGCTCTGTTCTGTTCTTC
>TRBD1|few|TRBV3-1|TRBJ2-7
CASSTRQGAYEQYF
TGTGCCAGCAGCACCCGACAGGGGGCCTACGAGCAGTACTTC
>-|-|TRBV20-1|TRBJ2-7
CSARKGELYEQYF
TGCAGTGCGCGGAAGGGCGAGCTCTACGAGCAGTACTTC
>TRBD2|few|TRBV7-2|TRBJ2-5
CASSLGSSGQETQYF
TGTGCCAGCAGCTTAGGATCTAGCGGCCAAGAGACCCAGTACTTC
>TRBD2|-|TRBV4-1|TRBJ2-1
CASSQGGFSGELYNEQFF
TGCGCCAGCAGCCAAGGTGGATTTAGCGGGGAACTTTACAATGAGCAGTTCTTC
>TRBD1|-|TRBV27|TRBJ1-6
CASSSQGTGGSHNSPLHF
TGTGCCAGCAGTTCCCAAGGGACAGGGGGCTCCCATAATTCACCCCTCCACTTT
>-|-|TRBV12-3/TRBV12-4|TRBJ1-4
CASSLWGGEGNEKLFF
TGTGCCAGCAGCCTGTGGGGGGGCGAGGGGAATGAAAAACTGTTTTTT
>-|-|TRBV5-5|TRBJ2-5
CASQGGLRDEQYF
TGTGCCAGCCAAGGGGGGCTTAGGGATGAGCAGTACTTC
>-|few|TRBV5-5|TRBJ2-4
CASSPTGLAKNIQYF
TGTGCCAGCAGCCCCACCGGACTAGCCAAAAACATTCAGTACTTC
>TRBD1|-|TRBV6-5|TRBJ2-5
CASSDGQGTGETQYF
TGTGCCAGCAGTGACGGACAGGGAACGGGAGAGACCCAGTACTTC
>-|-|TRBV12-3/TRBV12-4|TRBJ2-7
CASSPPPGLRNEQYF
TGTGCCAGCAGTCCTCCCCCAGGGCTAAGAAACGAGCAGTACTTC
>-|-|TRBV7-9|TRBJ2-4
CASSSYRDSKNIQYF
TGTGCCAGCAGCTCCTACCGGGACTCCAAAAACATTCAGTACTTC
>TRBD2|-|TRBV7-2|TRBJ2-3
CASSKTSGGRSTDTQYF
TGTGCCAGCAGCAAGACTAGCGGGGGAAGGAGCACAGATACGCAGTATTTT
>TRBD1|few|TRBV7-2|TRBJ2-5
CASSLVDRGTTQYF
TGTGCCAGCAGCTTAGTAGACAGGGGTACGACCCAGTACTTC
>-|-|TRBV7-2|TRBJ1-4
CASSPTGEINEKLFF
TGTGCCAGCAGCCCGACGGGGGAAATTAATGAAAAACTGTTTTTT
>-|few|TRBV29-1|TRBJ2-1
CSVRQVPYNEQFF
TGCAGCGTCCGGCAGGTGCCCTACAATGAGCAGTTCTTC
>-|-|TRBV2|TRBJ1-6
CASSVQGSGSPLHF
TGTGCCAGCAGTGTCCAGGGATCCGGTTCACCCCTCCACTTT
>-|-|TRBV11-2|TRBJ1-4
CASSQTGYEKLFF
TGTGCCAGCAGCCAGACAGGATATGAAAAACTGTTTTTT
>TRBD1|-|TRBV29-1|TRBJ1-2
CSATGVRGYGYTF
TGCAGCGCCACAGGGGTCAGGGGCTATGGCTACACCTTC
>-|-|TRBV20-1|TRBJ2-1
CSPRTGRVNNEQFF
TGCAGTCCCAGGACGGGGAGAGTTAACAATGAGCAGTTCTTC
>-|-|TRBV20-1|TRBJ2-7
CSARDLLGEYEQYF
TGCAGTGCTAGAGATCTACTAGGGGAATACGAGCAGTACTTC
>-|few|TRBV5-1|TRBJ2-1
CASSSQQGFYNEQFF
TGCGCCAGCAGCTCCCAACAGGGATTCTACAATGAGCAGTTCTTC
>-|-|TRBV3-1|TRBJ1-2
CASSLENYGYTF
TGTGCCAGCAGCCTTGAGAATTATGGCTACACCTTC